A single sample gave rise to the 21 T cell receptor beta chains below, sequenced in a study of PD-1 and CTLA-4 blockade in melanoma. Produced via immunoSEQ multiplex PCR; TCRdb's table is partial and in-frame only. The table has 25,000 to 30,000 clones, about 88% seen once. The sample consisted of CD8+ T cells from peripheral blood, taken before anti-PD-1 treatment. The receptors here all came from a human donor with melanoma.

The chain combines TRBV11-2 with TRBJ1-2; D remains ambiguous. CDR1 and CDR2 (germline): SGHAT, FQNNGV. Trimming removed 1 base from V and 4 bases from J, with 13 bases in between. This CDR3 is 15 amino acids long. The CDR3 nucleotides are TGTGCCAGCAGCTTAGTCCCAGAGACGGGCTATGGCTACACCTTC. Translation: CASSLVPETGYGYTF.

The chain carries TRBV7-9 and TRBJ1-5; unclear D gene. CDR3 size: 14 residues. The germline V gene encodes CDR1 SEHNR and CDR2 FQNEAQ (reference sequence). V was trimmed by 3 bases and J by 7 bases, leaving 13 bases between them. The DNA for the CDR3 is TGTGCCAGCAGCTTCGGAGGAGGCTCGCAGCCCCAGCATTTT. It translates to CASSFGGGSQPQHF.

This chain joins TRBV29-1 and TRBJ1-2; 8 bases fit TRBD1. This CDR3 is 13 amino acids long. Trimming took 5 bases from V and 4 from J; bases not matched to a gene: 6. CDR1 is SQVTM, CDR2 ANQGSEA, per germline. The CDR3 DNA sequence: TGCAGCGTTCCGGACAGGGCTGGCTATGGCTACACCTTC. This gives the protein CSVPDRAGYGYTF. The variable domain in full, completed from reference TRBV29-1 and TRBJ1-2, reads SAVISQKPSRDICQRGTSLTIQCQVDSQVTMMFWYRQQPGQSLTLIATANQGSEATYESGFVIDKFPISRPNLTFSTLTVSNMSPEDSSIYLCSVPDRAGYGYTFGSGTRLTVV.

With regard to this clone: Germline is not matched at one junction end, which may reflect a read error. The chain couples TRBV27 to TRBJ2-1; possible D gene TRBD2, 6 bases. The CDR3 extends over 21 amino acids. CDR1 is MNHEY, CDR2 SMNVEV, per germline (reference sequence). This CDR3 reads CASSLSGGVGRAFGSYNEQFF. In nucleotides, the CDR3 is TGTGCCAGCAGTCTATCCGGAGGGGTCGGCAGGGCGTTCGGCTCCTACAATGAGCAGTTCTTC.

This chain uses TRBV11-2 with TRBJ2-1; D possibly corresponds to TRBD2 (5 bases). Germline lookup yields CDR1 SGHAT and CDR2 FQNNGV. Trimming stripped 4 bases from V and 10 bases from J, with 11 bases between. The CDR3 contains 12 residues. The CDR3, as DNA: TGTGCCAGCAGCTCCTCCGGGGAGGAGCAGTTCTTC. Its translation is CASSSSGEEQFF.

The V and J genes are TRBV7-9 and TRBJ1-5; D remains ambiguous. The germline V and J ends were trimmed by 1 base and 1 base, with 14 bases remaining between them. In germline, CDR1 is SEHNR, CDR2 FQNEAQ (reference sequence). The CDR3 contains 17 residues. CDR3 region: CASSLVSNRESNQPQHF. The CDR3 DNA is TGTGCCAGCAGCTTAGTAAGTAACAGAGAAAGCAATCAGCCCCAGCATTTT.

The chain joins TRBV10-3 to TRBJ1-2; D is perhaps TRBD1 (5 bases). Trimming removed 4 bases from V and 4 bases from J, with 7 bases in between. Germline CDR1 reads ENHRY; CDR2 reads SYGVKD. The CDR3 loop spans 12 amino acids. For the CDR3, the DNA is TGTGCCATCAGTGTCGACAGCTATGGCTACACCTTC. As protein: CAISVDSYGYTF.

The V gene is TRBV6-2 or TRBV6-3, the J gene TRBJ2-7; 9 bases are a match to TRBD1. CDR1 is MNHEY and CDR2 is SVGEGT in the germline V gene. V shed 0 bases and J 2 bases; nucleotides not matched to a gene: 5. The CDR3 runs 16 residues. CDR3 DNA: TGTGCCAGCAGTTACTCGGAGGGACAGGGCCCCTACGAGCAGTACTTC. Amino acids: CASSYSEGQGPYEQYF.

This chain links TRBV9 with TRBJ2-3, with D perhaps assigned TRBD1 or TRBD2 (6 bases each). CDR3 length: 16 residues. V lost 4 bases to trimming and J lost 0 bases, with 15 bases between them. Germline V lookup: CDR1 SGDLS, CDR2 YYNGEE. DNA of the CDR3: TGTGCCAGCAGCTCCGCTTTAGGGGGGAGCACAGATACGCAGTATTTT. Encoded protein: CASSSALGGSTDTQYF.

J is TRBJ2-2 and V is TRBV27, with D unclear. Germline lookup yields CDR1 MNHEY and CDR2 SMNVEV (reference sequence). Trimming stripped 8 bases from V and 6 bases from J, with 13 bases between. The CDR3 contains 13 residues. This chain's CDR3 is CASSFGESGELFF. CDR3 DNA sequence: TGTGCCAGCTCCTTTGGAGAATCCGGGGAGCTGTTTTTT.

This clone was found once. The gene calls are TRBV4-2 and TRBJ2-3; TRBD1 might be the D (6 bases). V gave up 1 base and J gave up 12 bases, with 8 bases separating them. The germline V gene has CDR1 LGHNA and CDR2 YNFKEQ. The length of the CDR3 is 11 residues. The CDR3 DNA sequence: TGTGCCAGCAGCCAAGGCAGGGGCCAGTATTTT. Translated: CASSQGRGQYF.

This clone has a single count. The DNA for the CDR3 is TGTGCCGCCGGACAGGGGGAATTGACTGAAGCTTTCTTT. Amino acids: CAAGQGELTEAFF. The chain combines TRBV10-3 with TRBJ1-1; TRBD1 agrees at 10 bases. Trimming took 11 bases from V and 5 from J; bases not matched to a gene: 8. The CDR3 extends over 13 amino acids. CDR1 and CDR2 from the germline V gene are ENHRY and SYGVKD.

This clone turned up a few times. The CDR3 spells CASSEAPTVTDTQYF. In DNA form, the CDR3 reads TGTGCCAGCAGTGAAGCCCCGACTGTCACAGATACGCAGTATTTT. The chain joins TRBV6-1 to TRBJ2-3; no clear D. The CDR3 covers 15 residues. Germline CDR1 and CDR2: MNHNS and SASEGT. The V and J ends lost 0 bases and 2 bases respectively, with 9 bases between them.

The CDR3 reads CASSERTAGDSGELFF. The CDR3 coding sequence is TGTGCCAGCAGTGAGAGAACTGCAGGGGACTCCGGGGAGCTGTTTTTT. The rearrangement uses TRBV6-1 and TRBJ2-2; D tentatively fits TRBD1 or TRBD2 (6 bases each). Between the trimmed V and J ends, which lost 3 bases and 6 bases, there was a span of 17 bases. CDR1 is MNHNS, CDR2 SASEGT, per germline. The CDR3 is made up of 16 amino acids.

This clone has only a few counts. The genes are TRBV3-1 (or the pseudogene TRBV3-2) and TRBJ1-2; TRBD1 aligns across 10 bases. Trimming took 0 bases from V and 3 from J; bases not matched to a gene: 7. This CDR3 has 17 amino acids. Germline assignment: CDR1 LGHDT and CDR2 YNNKEL (reference sequence). The CDR3 loop is CASSQETGGVLDYGYTF. In nucleotides, the CDR3 is TGTGCCAGCAGCCAAGAGACAGGGGGCGTCCTGGACTATGGCTACACCTTC.

This chain connects TRBV7-9 to TRBJ2-7; D is unclear. Trimming pared 5 bases from V and 3 bases from J, leaving 17 bases between. Germline-derived CDR1 and CDR2 are SEHNR and FQNEAQ (reference sequence). The CDR3 consists of 15 residues. The CDR3 sequence is CASSATDTTHYEQYF. As DNA, the CDR3 is TGTGCCAGCAGCGCAACCGATACGACTCACTACGAGCAGTACTTC.

The chain is built from TRBV18 and TRBJ1-2; tentatively, D is TRBD1 (5 bases). V was clipped by 0 bases and J by 6 bases, with 20 bases between them. The CDR3 runs 17 residues. Germline-derived CDR1 and CDR2 are KGHSH and LQKENI. CDR3 in DNA: TGTGCCAGCTCACCACCCCAGGGAAGTCTATTAGGGGATGGCTACACCTTC. This encodes CASSPPQGSLLGDGYTF.

This rearrangement joins TRBV7-3 to TRBJ1-1, with D uncertain. CDR1 SGHTA and CDR2 FQGTGA come from the germline V gene. CDR3 length equals 14 residues. V dropped 3 bases and J dropped 0 bases, with 8 bases sitting between them. CDR3 in amino acids: CASSFLTVNTEAFF. The DNA for the CDR3 is TGTGCCAGCAGCTTCTTGACGGTGAACACTGAAGCTTTCTTT.

The CDR3 loop is CASSLSSGGLNEQFF. CDR3 DNA: TGTGCCAGCAGTTTATCTAGCGGGGGCCTCAATGAGCAGTTCTTC. The chain recombines TRBV27 with TRBJ2-1; 9 positions match TRBD2. Germline V gene data show CDR1 as MNHEY and CDR2 as SMNVEV (reference sequence). This CDR3 contains 15 residues. Trimming removed 0 bases from V and 6 bases from J; junction bases left unmatched: 3.

V is TRBV6-1 and J is TRBJ1-1; the match to TRBD1 covers 7 bases. Germline V lookup: CDR1 MNHNS, CDR2 SASEGT. This CDR3 has 18 residues. The V and J ends lost 2 bases and 0 bases, in that order; junction bases with no gene match: 12. Written as DNA, the CDR3 is TGTGCCAGCAGTGAATGGGCCAGGGGGATAATCATGAACACTGAAGCTTTCTTT. Translating it yields CASSEWARGIIMNTEAFF.

The rearrangement joins TRBV5-7 to TRBJ1-3, with TRBD1 as a possible D gene (6 bases). TRBV5-7 is recorded as an ORF, its role being uncertain. V was cut by 4 bases and J by 0 bases, with 11 bases left in between. The CDR3 runs 15 residues. CDR3 region: CASSPKGVSGNTIYF. For the CDR3, the DNA is TGTGCCAGCAGCCCCAAGGGGGTCTCTGGAAACACCATATATTTT.